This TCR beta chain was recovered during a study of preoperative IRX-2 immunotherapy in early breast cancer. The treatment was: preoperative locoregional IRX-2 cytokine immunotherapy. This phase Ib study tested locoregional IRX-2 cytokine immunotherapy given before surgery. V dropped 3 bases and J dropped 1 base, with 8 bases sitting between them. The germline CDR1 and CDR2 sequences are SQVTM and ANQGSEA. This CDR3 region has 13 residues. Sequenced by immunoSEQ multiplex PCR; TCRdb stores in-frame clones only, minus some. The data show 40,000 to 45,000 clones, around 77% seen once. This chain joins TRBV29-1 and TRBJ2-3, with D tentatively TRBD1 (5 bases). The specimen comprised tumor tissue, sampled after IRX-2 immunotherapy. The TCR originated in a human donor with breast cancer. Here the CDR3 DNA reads TGCAGCGTTGATACAGGCCGCACAGATACGCAGTATTTT. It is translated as CSVDTGRTDTQYF.